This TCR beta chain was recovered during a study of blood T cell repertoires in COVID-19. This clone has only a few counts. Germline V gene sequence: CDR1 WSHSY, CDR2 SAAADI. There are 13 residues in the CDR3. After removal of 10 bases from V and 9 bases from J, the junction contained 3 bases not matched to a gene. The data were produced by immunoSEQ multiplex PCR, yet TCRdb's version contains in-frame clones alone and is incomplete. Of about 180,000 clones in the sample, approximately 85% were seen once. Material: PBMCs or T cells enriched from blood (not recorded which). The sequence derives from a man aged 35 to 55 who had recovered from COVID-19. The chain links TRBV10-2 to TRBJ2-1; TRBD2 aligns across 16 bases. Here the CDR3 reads CAIGTSGGGEQFF. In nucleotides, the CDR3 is TGCGCCATTGGGACTAGCGGGGGGGGTGAGCAGTTCTTC.